The clone carrying this T cell receptor (beta chain) was seen once. The data stem from a study of long-term antiretroviral therapy in people with HIV. Samples were assayed with immunoSEQ v3.0 at survey level. Sequenced by immunoSEQ multiplex PCR; TCRdb stores in-frame clones only, minus some. This sample has 30,000 or so clones, with 95% to 98% found just once. Germline values: CDR1 LNHDA, CDR2 SQIVND (reference sequence). Trimming pared 7 bases from V and 7 bases from J, leaving 13 bases between. This CDR3 contains 13 residues. The sequences come from unsorted PBMCs, collected 7.6 years after starting antiretroviral therapy. This TCR derives from a man aged 25 to 45 with HIV. The chain uses TRBV19 and TRBJ2-2; tentative D call: TRBD2 (7 bases). The CDR3 sequence: CASNWGGLGELFF. The CDR3 DNA reads as TGTGCCAGTAATTGGGGGGGCCTCGGGGAGCTGTTTTTT.